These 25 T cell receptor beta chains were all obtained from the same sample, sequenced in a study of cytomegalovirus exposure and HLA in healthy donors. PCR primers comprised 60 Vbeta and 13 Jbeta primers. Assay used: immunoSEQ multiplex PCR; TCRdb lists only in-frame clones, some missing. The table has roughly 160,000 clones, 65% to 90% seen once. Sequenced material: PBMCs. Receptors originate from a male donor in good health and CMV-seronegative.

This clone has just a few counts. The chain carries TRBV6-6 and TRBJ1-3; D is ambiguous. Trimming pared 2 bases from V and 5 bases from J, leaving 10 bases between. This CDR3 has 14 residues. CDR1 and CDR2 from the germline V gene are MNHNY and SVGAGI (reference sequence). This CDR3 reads CASSYEVIRNTIYF. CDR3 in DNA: TGTGCCAGCAGTTACGAGGTGATTCGAAACACCATATATTTT.

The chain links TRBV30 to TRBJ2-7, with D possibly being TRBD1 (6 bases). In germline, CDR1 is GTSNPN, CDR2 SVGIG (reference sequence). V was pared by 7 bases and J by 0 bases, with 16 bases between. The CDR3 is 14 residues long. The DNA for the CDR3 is TGTGCCTCCTTCCCGGGGACAAGCTCCTACGAGCAGTACTTC. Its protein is CASFPGTSSYEQYF.

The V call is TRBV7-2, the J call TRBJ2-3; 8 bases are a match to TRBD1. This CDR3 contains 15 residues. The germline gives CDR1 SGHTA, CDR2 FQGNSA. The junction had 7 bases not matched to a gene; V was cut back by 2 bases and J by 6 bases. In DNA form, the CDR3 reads TGTGCCAGCAGCTTACAGGGGGCGCGGGCCGATACGCAGTATTTT. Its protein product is CASSLQGARADTQYF. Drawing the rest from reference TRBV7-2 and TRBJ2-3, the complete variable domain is GAGVSQSPSNKVTEKGKDVELRCDPISGHTALYWYRQSLGQGLEFLIYFQGNSAPDKSGLPSDRFSAERTGGSVSTLTIQRTQQEDSAVYLCASSLQGARADTQYFGPGTRLTVL.

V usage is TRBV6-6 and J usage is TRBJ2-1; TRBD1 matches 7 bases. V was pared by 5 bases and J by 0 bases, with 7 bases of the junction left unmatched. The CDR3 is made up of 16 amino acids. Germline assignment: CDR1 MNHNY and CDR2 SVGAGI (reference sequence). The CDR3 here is CASSGHRGYSYNEQFF. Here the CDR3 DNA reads TGTGCCAGCAGTGGCCACAGGGGCTACTCCTACAATGAGCAGTTCTTC.

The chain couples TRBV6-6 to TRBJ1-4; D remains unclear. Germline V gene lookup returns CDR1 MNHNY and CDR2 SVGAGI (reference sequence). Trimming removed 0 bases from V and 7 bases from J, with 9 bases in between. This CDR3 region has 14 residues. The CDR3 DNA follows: TGTGCCAGCAGTTACTCAAGTGGGAGTGAAAAACTGTTTTTT. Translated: CASSYSSGSEKLFF.

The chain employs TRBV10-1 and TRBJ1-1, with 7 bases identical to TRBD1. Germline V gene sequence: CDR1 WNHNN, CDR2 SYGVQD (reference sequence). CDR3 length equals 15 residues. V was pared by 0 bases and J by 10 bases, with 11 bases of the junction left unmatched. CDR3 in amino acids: CASSESSAQGVRAFF. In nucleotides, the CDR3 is TGCGCCAGCAGTGAGTCTTCGGCGCAGGGGGTTCGAGCTTTCTTT.

Here the CDR3 reads CASSLVGAGSDTQYF. CDR3 coding DNA: TGTGCCAGCAGCTTAGTAGGGGCAGGGTCAGATACGCAGTATTTT. V usage is TRBV11-2 and J usage is TRBJ2-3; D is perhaps TRBD1 (5 bases). Trimming removed 1 base from V and 4 bases from J, with 12 bases in between. This CDR3 region has 15 residues. From germline, CDR1 is SGHAT and CDR2 FQNNGV.

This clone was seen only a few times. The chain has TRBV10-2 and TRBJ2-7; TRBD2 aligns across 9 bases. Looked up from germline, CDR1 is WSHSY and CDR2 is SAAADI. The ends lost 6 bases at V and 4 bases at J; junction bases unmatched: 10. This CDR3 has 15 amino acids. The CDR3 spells CASRMVAGALYEQYF. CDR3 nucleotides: TGCGCCAGCAGAATGGTAGCGGGGGCGTTATACGAGCAGTACTTC.

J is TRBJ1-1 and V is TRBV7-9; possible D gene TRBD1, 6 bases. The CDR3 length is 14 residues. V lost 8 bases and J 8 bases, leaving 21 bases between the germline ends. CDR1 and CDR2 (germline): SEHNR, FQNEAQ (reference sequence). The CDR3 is CASSRGIRSSEAFF. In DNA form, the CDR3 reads TGTGCCAGCTCAAGGGGGATACGGTCTTCCGAAGCTTTCTTT.

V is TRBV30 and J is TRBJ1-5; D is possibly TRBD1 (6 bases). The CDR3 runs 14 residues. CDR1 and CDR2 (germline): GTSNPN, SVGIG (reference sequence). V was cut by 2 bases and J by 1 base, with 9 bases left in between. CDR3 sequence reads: CAWSSGQSNQPQHF. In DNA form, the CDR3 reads TGTGCCTGGAGTTCCGGACAGAGCAATCAGCCCCAGCATTTT.

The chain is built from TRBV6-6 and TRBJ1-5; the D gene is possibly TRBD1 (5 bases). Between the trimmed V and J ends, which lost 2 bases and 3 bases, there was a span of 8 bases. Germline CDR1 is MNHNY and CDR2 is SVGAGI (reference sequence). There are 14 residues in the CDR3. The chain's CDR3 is CASSYVRANQPQHF. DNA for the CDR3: TGTGCCAGCAGTTACGTCAGGGCCAATCAGCCCCAGCATTTT.

The CDR3 spells CASSYGGSNQPQHF. The CDR3 nucleotides read TGTGCCAGCAGTTACGGGGGGAGCAATCAGCCCCAGCATTTT. The V and J genes are TRBV6-6 and TRBJ1-5; TRBD1 might be the D (5 bases). Trimming shortened V by 2 bases and J by 1 base, and 6 bases separated the two germline ends. Looked up from germline, CDR1 is MNHNY and CDR2 is SVGAGI (reference sequence). The CDR3 consists of 14 residues.

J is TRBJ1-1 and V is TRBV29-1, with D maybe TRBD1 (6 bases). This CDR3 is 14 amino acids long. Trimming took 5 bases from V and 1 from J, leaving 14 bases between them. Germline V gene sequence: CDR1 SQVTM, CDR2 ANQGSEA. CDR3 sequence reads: CSVRPRTENTEAFF. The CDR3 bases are TGCAGCGTTCGCCCCCGGACAGAGAACACTGAAGCTTTCTTT. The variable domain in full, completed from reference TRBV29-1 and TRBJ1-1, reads SAVISQKPSRDICQRGTSLTIQCQVDSQVTMMFWYRQQPGQSLTLIATANQGSEATYESGFVIDKFPISRPNLTFSTLTVSNMSPEDSSIYLCSVRPRTENTEAFFGQGTRLTVV.

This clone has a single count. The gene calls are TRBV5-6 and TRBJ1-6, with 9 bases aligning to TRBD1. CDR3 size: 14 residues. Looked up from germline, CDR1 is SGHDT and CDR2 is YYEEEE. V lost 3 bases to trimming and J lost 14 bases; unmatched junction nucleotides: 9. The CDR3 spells CASSWGTGSYALHF. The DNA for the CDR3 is TGTGCCAGCAGCTGGGGGACAGGGTCCTACGCCCTCCACTTT.

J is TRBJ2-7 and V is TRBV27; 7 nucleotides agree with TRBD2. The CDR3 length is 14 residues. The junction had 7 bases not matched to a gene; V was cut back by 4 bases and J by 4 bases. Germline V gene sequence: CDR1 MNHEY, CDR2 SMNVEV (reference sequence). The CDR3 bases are TGTGCCAGCAGTTCCGCAGGGAGGGGTTACGAGCAGTACTTC. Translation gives CASSSAGRGYEQYF.

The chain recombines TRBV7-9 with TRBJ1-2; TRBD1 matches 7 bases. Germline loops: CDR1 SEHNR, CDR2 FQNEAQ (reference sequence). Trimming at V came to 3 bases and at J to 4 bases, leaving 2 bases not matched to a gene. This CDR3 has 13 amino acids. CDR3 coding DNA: TGTGCCAGCAGCTTCGACAGGGTCTATGGCTACACCTTC. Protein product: CASSFDRVYGYTF.

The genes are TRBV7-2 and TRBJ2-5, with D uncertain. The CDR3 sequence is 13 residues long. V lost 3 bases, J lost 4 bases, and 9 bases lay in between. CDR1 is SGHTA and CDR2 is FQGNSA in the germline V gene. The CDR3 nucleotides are TGTGCCAGCAGCTTTACAGTAGGAGAGACCCAGTACTTC. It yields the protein CASSFTVGETQYF.

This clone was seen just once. As DNA, the CDR3 is TGTGCCTGGAGTATCAGGGATCGCCAGCCCCAGCATTTT. The encoded protein is CAWSIRDRQPQHF. The chain is built from TRBV30 and TRBJ1-5, with TRBD1 as a possible D gene (5 bases). Germline lookup yields CDR1 GTSNPN and CDR2 SVGIG (reference sequence). With 2 bases removed from V and 7 bases from J, the gap between germline ends came to 12 bases. The CDR3 totals 13 residues.

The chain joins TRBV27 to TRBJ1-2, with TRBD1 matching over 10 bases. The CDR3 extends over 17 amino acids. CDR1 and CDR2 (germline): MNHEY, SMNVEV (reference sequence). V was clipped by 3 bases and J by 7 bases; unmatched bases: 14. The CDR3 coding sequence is TGTGCCAGCAGTTTTTCGGGTGACAGGGGGCTGCGCTTTGGCTACACCTTC. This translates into CASSFSGDRGLRFGYTF.

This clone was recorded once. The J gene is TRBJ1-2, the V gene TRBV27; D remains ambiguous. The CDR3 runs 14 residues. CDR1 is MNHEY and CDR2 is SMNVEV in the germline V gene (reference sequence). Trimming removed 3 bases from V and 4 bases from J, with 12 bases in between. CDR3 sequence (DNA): TGTGCCAGCAGTTTCTCGGTAGGAGGCTATGGCTACACCTTC. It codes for CASSFSVGGYGYTF.

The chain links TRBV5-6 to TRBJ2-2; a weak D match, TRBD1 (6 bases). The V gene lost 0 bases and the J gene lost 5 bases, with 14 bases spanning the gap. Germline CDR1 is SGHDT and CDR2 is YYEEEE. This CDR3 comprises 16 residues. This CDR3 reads CASSLAGAGDTGELFF. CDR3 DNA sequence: TGTGCCAGCAGCTTGGCCGGGGCAGGGGATACCGGGGAGCTGTTTTTT. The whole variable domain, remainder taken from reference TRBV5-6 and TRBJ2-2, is DAGVTQSPTHLIKTRGQQVTLRCSPKSGHDTVSWYQQALGQGPQFIFQYYEEEERQRGNFPDRFSGHQFPNYSSELNVNALLLGDSALYLCASSLAGAGDTGELFFGEGSRLTVL.

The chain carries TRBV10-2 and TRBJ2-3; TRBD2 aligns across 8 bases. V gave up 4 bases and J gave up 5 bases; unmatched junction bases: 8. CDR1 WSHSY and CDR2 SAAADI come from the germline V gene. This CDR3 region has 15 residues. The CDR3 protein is CASSVSGGAIDTQYF. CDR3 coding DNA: TGCGCCAGCAGTGTATCGGGGGGGGCCATAGATACGCAGTATTTT.

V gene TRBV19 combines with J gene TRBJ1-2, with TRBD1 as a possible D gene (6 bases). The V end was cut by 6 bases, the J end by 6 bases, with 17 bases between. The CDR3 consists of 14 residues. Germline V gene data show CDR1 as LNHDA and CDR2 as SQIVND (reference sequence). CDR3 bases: TGTGCCAGTAGATTGGGCCCGGGGGGCGATGGCTACACCTTC. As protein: CASRLGPGGDGYTF.

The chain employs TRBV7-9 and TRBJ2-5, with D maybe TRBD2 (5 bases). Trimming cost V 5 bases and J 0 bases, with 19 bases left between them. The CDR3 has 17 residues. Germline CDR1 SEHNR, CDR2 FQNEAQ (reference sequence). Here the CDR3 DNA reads TGTGCCAGCAGCAAATATTATAGCGTGGCTTACCAAGAGACCCAGTACTTC. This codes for CASSKYYSVAYQETQYF.

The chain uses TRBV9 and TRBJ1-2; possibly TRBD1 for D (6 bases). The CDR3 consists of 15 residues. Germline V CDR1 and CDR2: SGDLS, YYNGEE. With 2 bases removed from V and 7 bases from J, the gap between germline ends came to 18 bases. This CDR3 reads CASSVGIQGDGGYTF. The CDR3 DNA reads TGTGCCAGCAGCGTCGGCATACAGGGAGATGGTGGCTACACCTTC.